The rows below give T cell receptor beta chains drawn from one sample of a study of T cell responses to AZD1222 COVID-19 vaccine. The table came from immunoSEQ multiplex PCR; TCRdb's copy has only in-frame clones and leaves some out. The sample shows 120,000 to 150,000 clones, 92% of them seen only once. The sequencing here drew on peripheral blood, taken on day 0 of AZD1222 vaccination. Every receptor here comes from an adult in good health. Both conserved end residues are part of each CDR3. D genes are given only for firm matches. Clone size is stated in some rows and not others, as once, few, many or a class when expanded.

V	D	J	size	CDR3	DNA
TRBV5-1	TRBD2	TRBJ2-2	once	CASSDLAGGRTGELFF	TGCGCCAGCAGCGATCTAGCGGGAGGGCGAACCGGGGAGCTGTTTTTT
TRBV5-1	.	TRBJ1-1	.	CASSLEGNGLPGTEAFF	TGCGCCAGCAGCTTGGAGGGTAACGGCCTCCCGGGCACTGAAGCTTTCTTT
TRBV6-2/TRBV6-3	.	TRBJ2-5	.	CASSTDPAGETQYF	TGTGCCAGCAGTACTGACCCAGCCGGAGAGACCCAGTACTTC
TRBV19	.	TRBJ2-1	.	CASSTLSKSNEQFF	TGTGCCAGTAGTACTCTTTCTAAGTCCAATGAGCAGTTCTTC
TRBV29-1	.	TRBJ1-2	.	CSAGRGSGGYTF	TGCAGCGCCGGTAGGGGGTCCGGCGGCTACACCTTC
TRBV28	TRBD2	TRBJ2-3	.	CASTGTSGTDTQYF	TGTGCCAGTACCGGGACTAGCGGTACAGATACGCAGTATTTT
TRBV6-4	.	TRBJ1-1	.	CASSLNGNTEAFF	TGTGCCAGCAGTTTGAACGGGAACACTGAAGCTTTCTTT
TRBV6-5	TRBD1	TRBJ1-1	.	CASSRGGTEAFF	TGTGCCAGCAGCAGGGGGGGGACTGAAGCTTTCTTT
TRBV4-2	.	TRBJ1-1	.	CASSQEIDTEAFF	TGTGCCAGCAGCCAGGAGATTGACACTGAAGCTTTCTTT
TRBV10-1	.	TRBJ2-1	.	CASMENSYNEQFF	TGCGCCAGCATGGAGAATTCCTACAATGAGCAGTTCTTC
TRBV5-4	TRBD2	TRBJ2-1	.	CASSPSTSGTYNEQFF	TGTGCCAGCAGCCCCAGCACTAGCGGTACCTACAATGAGCAGTTCTTC
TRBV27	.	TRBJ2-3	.	CASSLSADSTDTQYF	TGTGCCAGCAGTTTATCGGCGGATAGCACAGATACGCAGTATTTT
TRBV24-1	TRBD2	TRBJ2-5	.	CATSVLRTSGFQETQYF	TGTGCCACCAGTGTTCTAAGGACTAGCGGATTTCAAGAGACCCAGTACTTC
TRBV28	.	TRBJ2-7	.	CASRDFLSSYEQYF	TGTGCCAGCCGGGACTTTCTTAGCTCCTACGAGCAGTACTTC